This T cell receptor beta chain was sequenced for a study of cytomegalovirus exposure and HLA in healthy donors. Notes on the study in general: Common viral pathogens (according to a later analysis) appeared linked to several of the most significant clusters. TCR beta chains numbering under 200 were designated cytomegalovirus-associated.

With 60 Vbeta and 13 Jbeta primers, the PCR was carried out. Only in-frame clones appear in the TCRdb table, and some are missing; sequencing was by immunoSEQ multiplex PCR. The data hold 150,000 to 200,000 clones, with about four fifths observed a single time. Donors were ostensibly healthy at sampling, although undocumented immune exposures were probable. Note on this clone: Its antigen is as yet unknown. One junction end does not reproduce the germline sequence, and a read error may be involved.

Germline V gene sequence: CDR1 SEHNR, CDR2 FQNEAQ (reference sequence). The length of the CDR3 is 16 residues. This clonotype originated in a woman aged 25 to 45 in good health and CMV-seropositive. The sample comprised PBMCs. This sequence joins TRBV7-9 and TRBJ1-1, with a tentative D call TRBD1 (6 bases). The CDR3 DNA follows: TGTTCCAGCAGCTTAGTCTATCAGGGGATGAACACTGAAGCTTTCTTT. Protein product: CSSSLVYQGMNTEAFF.